These 2 T cell receptor beta chains were all obtained from the same sample, sequenced in a study of response to subunit inactivated influenza vaccine. TCRdb re-called the RT-PCR reads with MiXCR, one entry per CDR3 protein. The sample contains approximately 700,000 distinct CDR3 sequences, 15% to 18% of which appear only once. The input for sequencing was PBMCs from blood, taken 11 to 12 days after vaccination. The receptors shown here come from a middle-aged man who received an inactivated influenza vaccine.

This clonotype was seen only a few times. This chain joins TRBV20-1 and TRBJ1-4; D perhaps matches TRBD1 (6 bases). Germline V gives CDR1 DFQATT, CDR2 SNEGSKA (reference sequence). The CDR3 sequence is 13 residues long. The ends were cut back, 5 bases at V and 7 bases at J, with 14 bases in the middle. The CDR3 DNA reads as TGCAGTGCTGGGGGGGCGCGTATTGAAAAACTGTTTTTT. Protein product: CSAGGARIEKLFF.

V and J are TRBV4-3 and TRBJ2-3; D call uncertain. Trimming stripped 0 bases from V and 2 bases from J, with 9 bases between. This CDR3 region has 15 residues. Germline V gene sequence: CDR1 LGHNA, CDR2 YSLEER. The CDR3 loop is CASSQDGASTDTQYF. In DNA, the CDR3 is TGCGCCAGCAGCCAAGATGGAGCCTCCACAGATACGCAGTATTTT.